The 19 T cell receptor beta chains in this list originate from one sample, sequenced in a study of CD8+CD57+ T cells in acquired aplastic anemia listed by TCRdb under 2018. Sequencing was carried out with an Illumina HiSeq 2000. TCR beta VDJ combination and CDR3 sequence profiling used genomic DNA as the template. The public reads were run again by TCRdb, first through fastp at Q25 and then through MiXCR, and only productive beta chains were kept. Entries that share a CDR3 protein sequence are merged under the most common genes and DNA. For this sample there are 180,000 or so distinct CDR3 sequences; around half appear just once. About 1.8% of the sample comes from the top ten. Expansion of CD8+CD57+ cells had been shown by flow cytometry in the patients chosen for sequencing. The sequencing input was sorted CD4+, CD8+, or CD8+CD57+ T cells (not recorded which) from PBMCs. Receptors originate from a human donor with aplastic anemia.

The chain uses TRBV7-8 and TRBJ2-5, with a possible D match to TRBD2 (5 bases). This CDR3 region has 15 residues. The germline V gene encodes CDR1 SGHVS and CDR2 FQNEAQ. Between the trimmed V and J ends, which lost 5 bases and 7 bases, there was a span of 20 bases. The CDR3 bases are TGTGCCAGCAGCCCAGCTAGTGGTCGAGGAGGGACCCAGTACTTC. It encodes CASSPASGRGGTQYF.

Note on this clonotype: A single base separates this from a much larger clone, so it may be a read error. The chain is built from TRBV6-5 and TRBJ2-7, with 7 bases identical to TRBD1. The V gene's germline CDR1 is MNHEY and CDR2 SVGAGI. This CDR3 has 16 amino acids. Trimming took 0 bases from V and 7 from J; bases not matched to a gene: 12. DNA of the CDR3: TGTGCCAGCAGTTACTCGACCTGGACAGGCGCTTATGAGCAGTACTTC. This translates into CASSYSTWTGAYEQYF.

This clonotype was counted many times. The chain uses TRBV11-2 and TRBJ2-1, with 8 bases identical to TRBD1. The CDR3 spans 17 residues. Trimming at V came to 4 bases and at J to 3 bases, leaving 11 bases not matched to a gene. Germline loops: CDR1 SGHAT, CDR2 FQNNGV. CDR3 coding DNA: TGTGCCAGCAGCTCCTCCCGACAGGGGAGATTCTACAATGAGCAGTTCTTC. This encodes CASSSSRQGRFYNEQFF.

The CDR3 protein is CASRSRGQGTDTQYF. CDR3 DNA: TGTGCCAGCCGGTCCCGGGGGCAGGGCACAGATACGCAGTATTTT. The chain has TRBV25-1 and TRBJ2-3; either TRBD1 or TRBD2 may fit D (6 bases each). CDR3 length: 15 residues. Trimming stripped 8 bases from V and 1 base from J, with 16 bases between. CDR1 and CDR2 (germline): MGHDK, SYGVNS.

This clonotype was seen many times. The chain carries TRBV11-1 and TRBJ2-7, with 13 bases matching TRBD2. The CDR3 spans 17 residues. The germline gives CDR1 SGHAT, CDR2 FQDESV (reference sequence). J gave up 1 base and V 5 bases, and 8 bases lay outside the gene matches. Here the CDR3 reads CASSGATSGGGSYEQYF. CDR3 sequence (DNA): TGTGCCAGCAGCGGGGCCACTAGCGGGGGGGGTTCCTACGAGCAGTACTTC.

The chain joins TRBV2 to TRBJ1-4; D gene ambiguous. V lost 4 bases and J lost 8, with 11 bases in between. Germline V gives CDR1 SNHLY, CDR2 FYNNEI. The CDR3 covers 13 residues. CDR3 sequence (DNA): TGTGCCAGCAGTGTTGAGAGGATGGAAAAACTGTTTTTT. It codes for CASSVERMEKLFF.

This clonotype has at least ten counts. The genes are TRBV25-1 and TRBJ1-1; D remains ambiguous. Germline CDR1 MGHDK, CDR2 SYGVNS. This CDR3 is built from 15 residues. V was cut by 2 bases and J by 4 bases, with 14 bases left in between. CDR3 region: CASSEAPGGGTEAFF. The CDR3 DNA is TGTGCCAGCAGTGAAGCGCCGGGAGGAGGCACTGAAGCTTTCTTT.

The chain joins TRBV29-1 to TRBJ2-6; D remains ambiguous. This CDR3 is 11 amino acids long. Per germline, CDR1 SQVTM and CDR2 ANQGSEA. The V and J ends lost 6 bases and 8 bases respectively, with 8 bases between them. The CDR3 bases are TGCAGCGTACAAGGGTCCAACGTCCTGACTTTC. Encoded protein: CSVQGSNVLTF.

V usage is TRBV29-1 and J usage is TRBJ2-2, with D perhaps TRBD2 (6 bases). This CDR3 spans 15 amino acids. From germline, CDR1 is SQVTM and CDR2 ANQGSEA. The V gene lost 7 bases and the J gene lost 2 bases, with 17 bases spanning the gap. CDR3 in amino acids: CSAWMEGINTGELFF. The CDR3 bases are TGCAGCGCATGGATGGAGGGGATTAACACCGGGGAGCTGTTTTTT.

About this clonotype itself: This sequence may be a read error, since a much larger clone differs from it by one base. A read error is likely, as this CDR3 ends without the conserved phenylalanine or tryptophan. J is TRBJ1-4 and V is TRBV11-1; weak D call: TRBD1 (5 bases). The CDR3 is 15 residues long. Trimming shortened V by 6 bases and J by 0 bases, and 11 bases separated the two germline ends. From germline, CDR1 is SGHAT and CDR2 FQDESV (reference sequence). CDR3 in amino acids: CASRAGLSTNEKLFL. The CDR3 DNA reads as TGTGCCAGCAGGGCAGGGTTGTCAACTAATGAAAAACTGTTTCTT.

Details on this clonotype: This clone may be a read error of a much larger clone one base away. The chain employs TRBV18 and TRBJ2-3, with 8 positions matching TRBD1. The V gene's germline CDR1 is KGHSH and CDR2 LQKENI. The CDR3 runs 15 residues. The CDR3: CARSPTGARTDTQYF. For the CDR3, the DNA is TGTGCCCGCTCGCCGACAGGGGCCCGCACAGATACGCAGTATTTT.

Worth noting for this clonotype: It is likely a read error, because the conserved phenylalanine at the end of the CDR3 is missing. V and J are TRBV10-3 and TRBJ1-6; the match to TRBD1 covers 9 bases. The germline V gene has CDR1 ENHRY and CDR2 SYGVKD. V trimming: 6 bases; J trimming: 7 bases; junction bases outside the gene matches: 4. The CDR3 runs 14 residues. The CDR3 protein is CAIRTGTGNSPLHP. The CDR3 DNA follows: TGTGCCATCAGGACCGGGACAGGGAATTCACCCCTCCACCCT.

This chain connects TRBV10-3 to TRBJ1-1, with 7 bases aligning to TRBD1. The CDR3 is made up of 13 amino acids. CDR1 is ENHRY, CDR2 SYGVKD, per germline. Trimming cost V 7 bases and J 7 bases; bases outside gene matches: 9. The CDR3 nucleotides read TGTGCCATCATGATGCGACAGGGCGGTGAAGCTTTCTTT. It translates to CAIMMRQGGEAFF.

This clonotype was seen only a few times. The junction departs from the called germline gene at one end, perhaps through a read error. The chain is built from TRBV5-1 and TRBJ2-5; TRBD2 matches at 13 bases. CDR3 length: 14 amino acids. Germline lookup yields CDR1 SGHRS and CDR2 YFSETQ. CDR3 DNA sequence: TGCGCCAGCAGCACCGGACTAGCGGGAGAGGCCCAGTACTTC. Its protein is CASSTGLAGEAQYF.

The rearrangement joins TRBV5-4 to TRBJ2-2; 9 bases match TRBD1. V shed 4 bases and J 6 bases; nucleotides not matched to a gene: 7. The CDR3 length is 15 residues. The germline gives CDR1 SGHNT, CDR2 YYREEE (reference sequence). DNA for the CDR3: TGTGCCAGCAGCACCCAAGACAGGGGGGCCGGGGAGCTGTTTTTT. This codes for CASSTQDRGAGELFF.

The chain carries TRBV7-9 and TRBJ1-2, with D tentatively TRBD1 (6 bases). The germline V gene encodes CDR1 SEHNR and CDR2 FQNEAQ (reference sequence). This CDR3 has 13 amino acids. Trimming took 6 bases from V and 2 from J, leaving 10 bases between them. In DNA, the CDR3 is TGTGCCAGCAGGGACAGTCGAAACTATGGCTACACCTTC. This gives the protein CASRDSRNYGYTF.

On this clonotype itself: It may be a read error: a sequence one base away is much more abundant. Here the CDR3 DNA reads TGCGCCAGCAGCCCCCAGGGGGGGGGGACTAGCGGGAGTGAGGAGCAGTACTTC. It yields the protein CASSPQGGGTSGSEEQYF. The chain couples TRBV5-1 to TRBJ2-7; 14 positions match TRBD2. This CDR3 contains 18 residues. The V segment lost 4 bases and the J segment 7 bases; nucleotides outside the gene matches: 16. CDR1 is SGHRS, CDR2 YFSETQ, per germline. Complete variable domain (other parts from reference TRBV5-1 and TRBJ2-7): KAGVTQTPRYLIKTRGQQVTLSCSPISGHRSVSWYQQTPGQGLQFLFEYFSETQRNKGNFPGRFSGRQFSNSRSEMNVSTLELGDSALYLCASSPQGGGTSGSEEQYFGPGTRLTVT.

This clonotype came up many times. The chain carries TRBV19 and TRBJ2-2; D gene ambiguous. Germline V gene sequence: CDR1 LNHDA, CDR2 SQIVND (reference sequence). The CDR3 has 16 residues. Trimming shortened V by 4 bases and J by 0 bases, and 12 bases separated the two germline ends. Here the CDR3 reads CASSTSGRANTGELFF. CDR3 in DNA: TGTGCCAGTAGTACATCCGGACGGGCGAACACCGGGGAGCTGTTTTTT.

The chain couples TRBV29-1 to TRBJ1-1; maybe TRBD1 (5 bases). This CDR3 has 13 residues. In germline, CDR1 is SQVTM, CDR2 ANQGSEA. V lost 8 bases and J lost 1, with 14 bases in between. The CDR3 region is CSSITGTNTEAFF. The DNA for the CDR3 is TGCAGCTCGATAACAGGCACGAACACTGAAGCTTTCTTT.